These 18 T cell receptor beta chains were all obtained from the same sample, sequenced in a study of blood T cell repertoires in COVID-19. Libraries were prepared by immunoSEQ multiplex PCR; TCRdb keeps only in-frame clonotypes and omits some of them. The repertoire holds 250,000 to 350,000 clones, with about 87% as singletons. The sample comprised PBMCs or T cells enriched from blood (not recorded which). Source of these receptors: a woman in her 50s who had recovered from COVID-19.

The sample holds one count of this clone. The chain joins TRBV19 to TRBJ1-1; D is perhaps TRBD1 (6 bases). The CDR3 is 14 amino acids. Trimming took off 4 bases at V and 4 bases at J, with 13 bases between the two ends. CDR1 LNHDA and CDR2 SQIVND come from the germline V gene (reference sequence). The CDR3 reads CASSTPGQFTEAFF. CDR3 nucleotide sequence: TGTGCCAGTAGTACCCCAGGACAGTTCACTGAAGCTTTCTTT.

V and J are TRBV2 and TRBJ1-4, with 8 nucleotides matching TRBD1. The CDR3 contains 15 residues. Germline values: CDR1 SNHLY, CDR2 FYNNEI. V lost 4 bases to trimming and J lost 8 bases; unmatched junction nucleotides: 9. CDR3 nucleotides: TGTGCCAGCAGTGTTACAGGGGGAACGTACGAAAAACTGTTTTTT. It translates to CASSVTGGTYEKLFF.

Comments on this clone: Given a much more abundant clone one base away, this may be a read error. The sample contains more than one DNA sequence encoding this CDR3. The chain joins TRBV4-2 to TRBJ1-5, with 7 bases lining up with TRBD1. The V segment lost 0 bases and the J segment 5 bases; nucleotides outside the gene matches: 1. The CDR3 is 14 amino acids. Germline V CDR1 and CDR2: LGHNA, YNFKEQ. CDR3 region: CASSQDRGDQPQHF. The CDR3 DNA sequence: TGTGCCAGCAGCCAAGACAGGGGGGATCAGCCCCAGCATTTT.

V is TRBV5-1 and J is TRBJ1-1, with D uncertain. With 3 bases removed from V and 6 bases from J, the gap between germline ends came to 12 bases. This CDR3 has 13 residues. CDR1 and CDR2 (germline): SGHRS, YFSETQ. The CDR3 bases are TGCGCCAGCAGCTCCGGACTCCCTGCTGAAGCTTTCTTT. Encoded protein: CASSSGLPAEAFF. The complete variable domain, with remaining parts taken from reference TRBV5-1 and TRBJ1-1, reads KAGVTQTPRYLIKTRGQQVTLSCSPISGHRSVSWYQQTPGQGLQFLFEYFSETQRNKGNFPGRFSGRQFSNSRSEMNVSTLELGDSALYLCASSSGLPAEAFFGQGTRLTVV.

The chain recombines TRBV29-1 with TRBJ2-1, with 13 bases matching TRBD2. V lost 6 bases and J lost 7; bases outside the gene matches: 9. The CDR3 is made up of 15 amino acids. The germline CDR1 and CDR2 sequences are SQVTM and ANQGSEA. The CDR3 sequence: CSVCVTSGRLNEQFF. The CDR3 coding sequence is TGCAGCGTCTGCGTGACTAGCGGGAGGCTGAATGAGCAGTTCTTC.

This chain connects TRBV28 to TRBJ2-5; D might be TRBD1 (6 bases). V was shortened by 3 bases and J by 0 bases, with 11 bases between the two germline ends. Germline loops: CDR1 MDHEN, CDR2 SYDVKM. The CDR3 is 15 residues long. DNA of the CDR3: TGTGCCAGCAGTTTTCCAGGGGCTAACCAAGAGACCCAGTACTTC. Protein product: CASSFPGANQETQYF.

This chain connects TRBV29-1 to TRBJ2-1; D unresolved. CDR1 and CDR2 from the germline V gene are SQVTM and ANQGSEA. The CDR3 extends over 10 amino acids. V was shortened by 4 bases and J by 8 bases, with 6 bases between the two germline ends. Here the CDR3 DNA reads TGCAGCGTTGCGTTCCATGAGCAGTTCTTC. Translated, it gives CSVAFHEQFF.

The rearrangement links TRBV5-1 to TRBJ2-7; 7 nucleotides agree with TRBD2. CDR1 SGHRS and CDR2 YFSETQ come from the germline V gene. The CDR3 runs 16 residues. V shed 0 bases and J 2 bases; nucleotides not matched to a gene: 8. Here the CDR3 DNA reads TGCGCCAGCAGCTTGGATCCGGGAGGACTGGCCTACGAGCAGTACTTC. Residues: CASSLDPGGLAYEQYF. Full variable domain (outside the CDR3, taken from reference TRBV5-1 and TRBJ2-7): KAGVTQTPRYLIKTRGQQVTLSCSPISGHRSVSWYQQTPGQGLQFLFEYFSETQRNKGNFPGRFSGRQFSNSRSEMNVSTLELGDSALYLCASSLDPGGLAYEQYFGPGTRLTVT.

This clone was seen only once. V usage is TRBV5-6 and J usage is TRBJ2-7; D is uncertain. From germline, CDR1 is SGHDT and CDR2 YYEEEE. Trimming took off 0 bases at V and 2 bases at J, with 9 bases between the two ends. The CDR3 is made up of 14 amino acids. The CDR3 reads CASSLGQVPYEQYF. As DNA, the CDR3 is TGTGCCAGCAGCTTGGGGCAGGTTCCCTACGAGCAGTACTTC.

This clone was seen a handful of times. At the DNA level, this CDR3 is encoded by other sequences in the same sample as well. CDR3 bases: TGTGCCAGCAGCCAACTAGATACGCAGTATTTT. Translating it yields CASSQLDTQYF. The chain combines TRBV3-1 (or the pseudogene TRBV3-2) with TRBJ2-3; D remains unclear. From germline, CDR1 is LGHDT and CDR2 YNNKEL (reference sequence). V lost 2 bases and J 5 bases, leaving 2 bases between the germline ends. The CDR3 has 11 amino acids.

DNA for the CDR3: TGTGCCAGCAGCGGACTAGCGGGAGGAACCCAAGAGACCCAGTACTTC. It specifies CASSGLAGGTQETQYF. The chain is built from TRBV5-6 and TRBJ2-5, with 14 positions matching TRBD2. V shed 4 bases and J 1 base; nucleotides not matched to a gene: 3. This CDR3 is 16 amino acids long. In germline, CDR1 is SGHDT, CDR2 YYEEEE.

The rearrangement uses TRBV29-1 and TRBJ2-1; a possible D gene is TRBD2 (5 bases). CDR3 length: 14 residues. The V gene's germline CDR1 is SQVTM and CDR2 ANQGSEA. Trimming took off 6 bases at V and 1 base at J, with 13 bases between the two ends. In nucleotides, the CDR3 is TGCAGCGTGAAGACGGGGTCTTCCTACAATGAGCAGTTCTTC. It codes for CSVKTGSSYNEQFF.

J is TRBJ2-1 and V is TRBV19; 14 nucleotides match TRBD2. The V and J ends lost 4 bases and 6 bases, in that order; junction bases with no gene match: 2. Germline V lookup: CDR1 LNHDA, CDR2 SQIVND (reference sequence). CDR3 size: 15 residues. The CDR3 loop is CASSSGTSGSNEQFF. Written as DNA, the CDR3 is TGTGCCAGTAGTAGCGGGACTAGCGGGAGCAATGAGCAGTTCTTC.

The rearrangement links TRBV9 to TRBJ2-7; possible D gene TRBD1, 5 bases. The CDR3 sequence is 15 residues long. Trimming stripped 0 bases from V and 3 bases from J, with 13 bases between. Germline CDR1 is SGDLS and CDR2 is YYNGEE. The chain's CDR3 is CASSVGQGELYEQYF. CDR3 bases: TGTGCCAGCAGCGTAGGGCAGGGCGAACTCTACGAGCAGTACTTC.

The chain employs TRBV3-1 (or the pseudogene TRBV3-2) and TRBJ2-3; 10 bases match TRBD2. V gave up 2 bases and J gave up 3 bases; unmatched junction bases: 2. The CDR3 covers 15 residues. Per germline, CDR1 LGHDT and CDR2 YNNKEL (reference sequence). The CDR3: CASSQLAGVTDTQYF. Written as DNA, the CDR3 is TGTGCCAGCAGCCAACTAGCGGGGGTAACAGATACGCAGTATTTT.

The chain links TRBV9 to TRBJ1-4; 8 nucleotides align to TRBD1. Trimming at V came to 4 bases and at J to 8 bases, leaving 7 bases not matched to a gene. Germline lookup yields CDR1 SGDLS and CDR2 YYNGEE. The CDR3 is 14 amino acids. CDR3 residues: CASSLRTGNEKLFF. CDR3 nucleotide sequence: TGTGCCAGCAGCCTCCGGACAGGGAACGAAAAACTGTTTTTT.

V and J are TRBV4-3 and TRBJ1-4; possibly TRBD1 for D (5 bases). Per germline, CDR1 LGHNA and CDR2 YSLEER. Trimming pared 0 bases from V and 8 bases from J, leaving 13 bases between. CDR3 length: 15 residues. CDR3 bases: TGCGCCAGCAGCCAAGATGGGAGGGGAGGCGAAAAACTGTTTTTT. It encodes CASSQDGRGGEKLFF.

The count of this clone is one. The chain is built from TRBV5-4 and TRBJ2-7; 9 bases agree with TRBD2. Germline V gives CDR1 SGHNT, CDR2 YYREEE (reference sequence). The CDR3 contains 15 residues. Trimming at V came to 0 bases and at J to 4 bases, leaving 5 bases not matched to a gene. CDR3 loop: CASSLASAGGYEQYF. DNA for the CDR3: TGTGCCAGCAGCTTGGCCTCAGCGGGAGGTTACGAGCAGTACTTC. Complete variable domain (other parts from reference TRBV5-4 and TRBJ2-7): ETGVTQSPTHLIKTRGQQVTLRCSSQSGHNTVSWYQQALGQGPQFIFQYYREEENGRGNFPPRFSGLQFPNYSSELNVNALELDDSALYLCASSLASAGGYEQYFGPGTRLTVT.